The 28 T cell receptor beta chains presented below share a single source sample, sequenced in a study of blood T cell repertoires in COVID-19. The repertoire was sequenced with immunoSEQ multiplex PCR; TCRdb's copy has only in-frame clones and lacks some. The data contain about 250,000 clones, roughly 84% of them singletons. The sequenced sample consisted of peripheral blood. The receptor set was obtained from a woman in her thirties or forties who had recovered from COVID-19.

The V call is TRBV28, the J call TRBJ2-7; no clear D. V shed 4 bases and J shed 2 bases, with 9 bases lying between them. The CDR3 is 13 residues long. Per the germline V gene, CDR1 is MDHEN and CDR2 is SYDVKM. The CDR3 region is CASSWAATYEQYF. In DNA form, the CDR3 reads TGTGCCAGCAGTTGGGCAGCAACCTACGAGCAGTACTTC. Looking up the rest from reference TRBV28 and TRBJ2-7 gives the full variable domain: DVKVTQSSRYLVKRTGEKVFLECVQDMDHENMFWYRQDPGLGLRLIYFSYDVKMKEKGDIPEGYSVSREKKERFSLILESASTNQTSMYLCASSWAATYEQYFGPGTRLTVT.

This rearrangement joins TRBV10-3 to TRBJ1-5; 11 nucleotides agree with TRBD1. The CDR3 spans 15 residues. V shed 6 bases and J 4 bases; nucleotides not matched to a gene: 5. The V gene's germline CDR1 is ENHRY and CDR2 SYGVKD. The chain's CDR3 is CAISLGQGENQPQHF. The CDR3 DNA sequence: TGTGCCATCAGCTTGGGACAGGGGGAAAATCAGCCCCAGCATTTT.

The J gene is TRBJ2-7, the V gene TRBV19; 9 bases agree with TRBD1. Germline V gene sequence: CDR1 LNHDA, CDR2 SQIVND (reference sequence). V trimming: 2 bases; J trimming: 5 bases; junction bases outside the gene matches: 4. The CDR3 spans 14 residues. The CDR3 reads CASSIQDRGDEQYF. The CDR3 coding sequence is TGTGCCAGTAGTATACAGGACAGGGGAGACGAGCAGTACTTC.

This clone has just one count. This chain links TRBV13 with TRBJ2-4; 8 nucleotides match TRBD2. V was clipped by 4 bases and J by 7 bases; unmatched bases: 12. The germline gives CDR1 PRHDT, CDR2 FYEKMQ (reference sequence). There are 16 residues in the CDR3. The CDR3 region is CASSSHLERGINIQYF. For the CDR3, the DNA is TGTGCCAGCAGCTCCCACCTGGAGCGGGGGATTAACATTCAGTACTTC.

This clone occurred once. This chain uses TRBV19 with TRBJ2-2; no definite D call. V was pared by 10 bases and J by 3 bases, with 18 bases between. In germline, CDR1 is LNHDA, CDR2 SQIVND (reference sequence). This CDR3 comprises 15 residues. For the CDR3, the DNA is TGTGCCACCCAATTAGGTTCCGCGGACACCGGGGAGCTGTTTTTT. Its protein product is CATQLGSADTGELFF.

The chain links TRBV4-1 to TRBJ2-1; D remains unclear. The V end was cut by 1 base, the J end by 7 bases, with 8 bases between. The CDR3 extends over 13 amino acids. The germline CDR1 and CDR2 sequences are MGHRA and YSYEKL. The CDR3 sequence is CASSQGESNEQFF. As DNA, the CDR3 is TGCGCCAGCAGCCAAGGAGAAAGTAATGAGCAGTTCTTC.

This chain uses TRBV10-3 with TRBJ2-7; perhaps TRBD2 as D (5 bases). CDR3 length equals 14 residues. V lost 4 bases to trimming and J lost 0 bases, with 10 bases between them. Germline V gene lookup returns CDR1 ENHRY and CDR2 SYGVKD. The CDR3 region has the DNA TGTGCCATCAGTGCGGGGTATTCCTCCTACGAGCAGTACTTC. Amino acids: CAISAGYSSYEQYF.

The V and J genes are TRBV7-9 and TRBJ1-2; D not resolved. Between the trimmed V and J ends, which lost 0 bases and 8 bases, there was a span of 19 bases. The CDR3 totals 16 residues. Germline V CDR1 and CDR2: SEHNR, FQNEAQ (reference sequence). The DNA for the CDR3 is TGTGCCAGCAGCTTAGCAACCGTCCGGATGGGGAGAGGCTACACCTTC. This translates into CASSLATVRMGRGYTF.

The chain links TRBV19 to TRBJ2-5, with 15 bases aligning to TRBD2. The CDR3 totals 17 residues. Germline CDR1 reads LNHDA; CDR2 reads SQIVND (reference sequence). V lost 5 bases and J lost 5; bases outside the gene matches: 9. CDR3 amino acids: CASSSWTSGGARETQYF. DNA of the CDR3: TGTGCCAGTAGTTCCTGGACTAGCGGGGGGGCCAGGGAGACCCAGTACTTC.

A remark on this clone: This sample includes further DNA sequences coding for the same CDR3. The chain carries TRBV6-5 and TRBJ2-5; 10 bases match TRBD2. The junction had 5 bases not matched to a gene; V was cut back by 5 bases and J by 5 bases. Per germline, CDR1 MNHEY and CDR2 SVGAGI. There are 14 residues in the CDR3. CDR3 residues: CASSSGGAGETQYF. The CDR3 DNA reads as TGTGCCAGCAGTAGCGGGGGGGCCGGGGAGACCCAGTACTTC.

The chain uses TRBV29-1 and TRBJ2-7; TRBD2 matches at 11 bases. The CDR3 loop spans 16 amino acids. Germline CDR1 reads SQVTM; CDR2 reads ANQGSEA. The trim removed 4 bases at V and 2 bases at J, leaving 10 bases unmatched. CDR3 DNA: TGCAGCGTTGCTGTCCGGAGACTAGCGGGGCCCTACGAGCAGTACTTC. Protein: CSVAVRRLAGPYEQYF.

The J gene is TRBJ1-6, the V gene TRBV15; D is perhaps TRBD1 (5 bases). Germline-derived CDR1 and CDR2 are LNHNV and YYDKDF (reference sequence). The CDR3 length is 14 residues. V lost 0 bases and J lost 9, with 9 bases in between. The CDR3 region is CATSRDSGGSPLHF. In nucleotides, the CDR3 is TGTGCCACCAGCAGAGATTCGGGGGGTTCACCCCTCCACTTT.

This chain uses TRBV7-2 with TRBJ2-1; 9 positions match TRBD2. In germline, CDR1 is SGHTA, CDR2 FQGNSA. Losses at the gene ends were 5 bases for V and 9 bases for J; bases not matched to a gene: 11. This CDR3 is built from 15 residues. The CDR3 loop reads CASSPGAGGRSEQFF. The CDR3 bases are TGTGCCAGCAGCCCAGGGGCGGGGGGGCGTTCTGAGCAGTTCTTC.

This clone appeared once. CDR3 coding DNA: TGTGCCAGCAGCTATCTGTCTCTTCGGACAGGTCTGTACAATGAGCAGTTCTTC. Translation gives CASSYLSLRTGLYNEQFF. The gene calls are TRBV5-6 and TRBJ2-1, with 7 bases fitting TRBD1. The CDR3 is 18 amino acids. Trimming at V came to 3 bases and at J to 4 bases, leaving 16 bases not matched to a gene. Germline CDR1 is SGHDT and CDR2 is YYEEEE.

The chain employs TRBV24-1 and TRBJ1-4; no clear D. CDR3 length equals 16 residues. Trimming left V 3 bases short and J 7 bases short, with 17 bases between. The germline gives CDR1 KGHDR, CDR2 SFDVKD. This CDR3 is CATSDPREALPEKLFF. The DNA for the CDR3 is TGTGCCACCAGTGATCCTCGGGAAGCACTTCCTGAAAAACTGTTTTTT.

J is TRBJ2-3 and V is TRBV4-1, with a possible D match to TRBD1 (5 bases). Germline CDR1 is MGHRA and CDR2 is YSYEKL. CDR3 size: 14 residues. The V end lost 1 base, the J end lost 3 bases, and 8 bases lay between the germline ends. CDR3 nucleotides: TGCGCCAGCAGCCAAGGGTCAGGGACAGATACGCAGTATTTT. Residues: CASSQGSGTDTQYF.

The rearrangement links TRBV5-6 to TRBJ2-5; TRBD2 might be the D (6 bases). V dropped 5 bases and J dropped 5 bases, with 13 bases sitting between them. The CDR3 has 13 residues. The germline V gene has CDR1 SGHDT and CDR2 YYEEEE. CDR3 residues: CASSSGVLETQYF. CDR3 sequence (DNA): TGTGCCAGCAGTTCGGGAGTACTGGAGACCCAGTACTTC.

The chain links TRBV5-1 to TRBJ1-2; TRBD1 matches 8 bases. CDR3 length: 17 residues. Germline V gene lookup returns CDR1 SGHRS and CDR2 YFSETQ. V dropped 3 bases and J dropped 0; count of bases not matched to a gene: 10. For the CDR3, the DNA is TGCGCCAGCAGCTCGCTTCAGGGGGCCTCCCCTAACTATGGCTACACCTTC. Amino acids: CASSSLQGASPNYGYTF.

This sequence joins TRBV5-1 and TRBJ2-5, with 8 bases lining up with TRBD2. The CDR3 is 14 residues long. CDR1 is SGHRS and CDR2 is YFSETQ in the germline V gene. Losses at the gene ends were 3 bases for V and 1 base for J; bases not matched to a gene: 2. CDR3 nucleotides: TGCGCCAGCAGCTGGCGGGGGGTCCAAGAGACCCAGTACTTC. It encodes CASSWRGVQETQYF. The variable domain in full, completed from reference TRBV5-1 and TRBJ2-5, reads KAGVTQTPRYLIKTRGQQVTLSCSPISGHRSVSWYQQTPGQGLQFLFEYFSETQRNKGNFPGRFSGRQFSNSRSEMNVSTLELGDSALYLCASSWRGVQETQYFGPGTRLLVL.

V is TRBV5-8 and J is TRBJ1-1, with unresolved D. The CDR3 is 16 amino acids. Trimming removed 0 bases from V and 6 bases from J, with 18 bases in between. CDR1 is SGHTS, CDR2 YDEGEE, per germline. The CDR3 is CASSLAGFSWVSEAFF. In DNA, the CDR3 is TGTGCCAGCAGCTTGGCCGGGTTCTCCTGGGTGTCTGAAGCTTTCTTT.

V usage is TRBV6-5 and J usage is TRBJ1-2; 7 bases align to TRBD1. J was trimmed by 0 bases and V by 6 bases; bases with no gene match: 7. Germline V lookup: CDR1 MNHEY, CDR2 SVGAGI. This CDR3 is 15 amino acids long. The CDR3 region is CASSPLTGSNYGYTF. The CDR3 nucleotides read TGTGCCAGCAGCCCCTTGACAGGGTCTAACTATGGCTACACCTTC.

This sequence joins TRBV19 and TRBJ1-5, with D uncertain. Germline V lookup: CDR1 LNHDA, CDR2 SQIVND (reference sequence). The CDR3 is 13 residues long. The V end was cut by 8 bases, the J end by 4 bases, with 12 bases between. The CDR3 DNA reads as TGTGCCAGTTCTTACGGGATTAATCAGCCCCAGCATTTT. Its protein product is CASSYGINQPQHF.

The chain recombines TRBV27 with TRBJ1-4; D gene unclear. Trimming took off 3 bases at V and 7 bases at J, with 15 bases between the two ends. The V gene's germline CDR1 is MNHEY and CDR2 SMNVEV (reference sequence). This CDR3 comprises 15 residues. The CDR3 sequence is CASSFSTSAGEKLFF. The CDR3 DNA sequence: TGTGCCAGCAGTTTCTCCACATCCGCGGGTGAAAAACTGTTTTTT.

The V and J genes are TRBV7-9 and TRBJ2-5, with 7 nucleotides matching TRBD2. The CDR3 extends over 14 amino acids. Germline V lookup: CDR1 SEHNR, CDR2 FQNEAQ (reference sequence). The ends lost 4 bases at V and 1 base at J; junction bases unmatched: 3. CDR3 sequence: CASSWGGSQETQYF. The DNA for the CDR3 is TGTGCCAGCAGCTGGGGGGGATCCCAAGAGACCCAGTACTTC.

This sequence joins TRBV19 and TRBJ1-5, with D perhaps TRBD1 (6 bases). Trimming pared 6 bases from V and 5 bases from J, leaving 11 bases between. Germline CDR1 and CDR2: LNHDA and SQIVND (reference sequence). CDR3 length: 13 residues. The CDR3 spells CASRRQDDQPQHF. The CDR3, as DNA: TGTGCCAGTAGGCGACAGGACGATCAGCCCCAGCATTTT.

The rearrangement links TRBV5-1 to TRBJ1-4; D gene unclear. The V gene's germline CDR1 is SGHRS and CDR2 YFSETQ. The germline V and J ends were trimmed by 0 bases and 6 bases, with 6 bases remaining between them. This CDR3 is 13 amino acids long. CDR3 region: CASSLAQDEKLFF. CDR3 DNA sequence: TGCGCCAGCAGCTTGGCCCAGGATGAAAAACTGTTTTTT.

The CDR3 is CASSVGGRFGPDSGNTIYF. CDR3 coding DNA: TGTGCCAGCAGCGTAGGCGGGAGGTTCGGGCCCGACTCTGGAAACACCATATATTTT. The rearrangement joins TRBV9 to TRBJ1-3; no definite D call. Germline V lookup: CDR1 SGDLS, CDR2 YYNGEE. Deletions cut 0 bases from V and 0 bases from J, with 19 bases between. CDR3 size: 19 residues.

CDR3 residues: CASSFHPYEQYF. The DNA of the CDR3 is TGTGCCAGCAGCTTTCATCCCTACGAGCAGTACTTC. V and J are TRBV7-9 and TRBJ2-7, with D unclear. The V end lost 3 bases, the J end lost 2 bases, and 5 bases lay between the germline ends. Germline V gene data show CDR1 as SEHNR and CDR2 as FQNEAQ (reference sequence). This CDR3 is 12 amino acids long.